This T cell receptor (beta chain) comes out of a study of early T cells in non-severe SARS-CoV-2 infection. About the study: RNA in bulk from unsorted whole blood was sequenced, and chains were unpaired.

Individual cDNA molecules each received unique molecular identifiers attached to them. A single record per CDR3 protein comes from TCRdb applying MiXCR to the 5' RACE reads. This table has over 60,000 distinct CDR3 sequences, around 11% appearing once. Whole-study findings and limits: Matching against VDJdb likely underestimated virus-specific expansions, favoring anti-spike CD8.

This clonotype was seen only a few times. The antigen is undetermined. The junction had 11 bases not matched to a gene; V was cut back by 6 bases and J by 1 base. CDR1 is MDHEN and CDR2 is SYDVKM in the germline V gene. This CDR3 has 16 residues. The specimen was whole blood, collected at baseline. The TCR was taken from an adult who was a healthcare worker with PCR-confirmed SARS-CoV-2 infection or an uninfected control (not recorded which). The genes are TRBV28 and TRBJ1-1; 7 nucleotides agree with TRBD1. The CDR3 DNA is TGTGCCAGCAGCTCACAGGGGCATTGGGGGAACACTGAAGCTTTCTTT. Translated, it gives CASSSQGHWGNTEAFF.